This passage covers 28 T cell receptor beta chains from one sample sequenced in a study of vaccination effects on CD4 cells after COVID-19. The table came from immunoSEQ multiplex PCR; TCRdb's copy has only in-frame clones and leaves some out. The sample records about 73,000 clones, 78% being singletons. These receptors' targets are unknown. Ahead of sequencing, the ViraFEST assay grew antigen-specific CD4+ T cells using viral peptide pools. It was after around 10 days of culture that CD4+ T cells were isolated. Prior SARS-CoV-2 infection was absent in the vaccine recipients, as shown by negative nucleocapsid antibodies. This specimen was CD4+ T cells from PBMCs cultured with SARS-CoV-2 spike peptides, taken before COVID-19 vaccination. All receptors derive from a human donor who received a COVID-19 vaccine.

V and J are TRBV5-1 and TRBJ2-2, with D hard to call. The germline gives CDR1 SGHRS, CDR2 YFSETQ. The CDR3 loop spans 13 amino acids. The V and J ends lost 0 bases and 3 bases respectively, with 3 bases between them. In DNA form, the CDR3 reads TGCGCCAGCAGCTTGGTCGACACCGGGGAGCTGTTTTTT. Encoded protein: CASSLVDTGELFF.

The V and J genes are TRBV10-3 and TRBJ2-3; 11 nucleotides agree with TRBD1. The junction had 5 bases not matched to a gene; V was cut back by 2 bases and J by 4 bases. The CDR3 consists of 16 residues. Germline CDR1 ENHRY, CDR2 SYGVKD. The CDR3 loop is CAISEGRGQGADTQYF. The CDR3 nucleotides are TGTGCCATCAGTGAGGGGAGGGGACAGGGGGCAGATACGCAGTATTTT.

Only one count was recorded for this clone. The V call is TRBV6-6, the J call TRBJ2-2, with 8 nucleotides matching TRBD2. The CDR3 loop spans 16 amino acids. The germline gives CDR1 MNHNY, CDR2 SVGAGI (reference sequence). J was trimmed by 4 bases and V by 6 bases; bases with no gene match: 10. The CDR3 nucleotides read TGTGCCAGCAGCCAATCCGGGGGGGGAGCCACCGGGGAGCTGTTTTTT. It specifies CASSQSGGGATGELFF.

The V gene is TRBV2, the J gene TRBJ2-3, with TRBD2 matching over 7 bases. Germline assignment: CDR1 SNHLY and CDR2 FYNNEI. V lost 5 bases to trimming and J lost 1 base; unmatched junction nucleotides: 6. The CDR3 extends over 15 amino acids. For the CDR3, the DNA is TGTGCCAGCAGTCAACGGGGAGGGGGCACAGATACGCAGTATTTT. Its translation: CASSQRGGGTDTQYF.

The chain links TRBV7-8 to TRBJ2-1; 10 bases agree with TRBD1. CDR1 is SGHVS and CDR2 is FQNEAQ in the germline V gene. This CDR3 contains 15 residues. Trimming took 4 bases from V and 3 from J; bases not matched to a gene: 3. The CDR3 sequence: CASSSGTGVYNEQFF. The CDR3 nucleotides are TGTGCCAGCAGCTCCGGGACAGGGGTCTACAATGAGCAGTTCTTC.

The rearrangement links TRBV28 to TRBJ2-1; D not resolved. This CDR3 is built from 11 residues. Germline V lookup: CDR1 MDHEN, CDR2 SYDVKM. Trimming left V 6 bases short and J 5 bases short, with 5 bases between. Here the CDR3 reads CASSRNNEQFF. In nucleotides, the CDR3 is TGTGCCAGCAGCAGAAACAATGAGCAGTTCTTC.

This rearrangement joins TRBV28 to TRBJ2-7, with 9 bases that match TRBD1. Germline V gene lookup returns CDR1 MDHEN and CDR2 SYDVKM. This CDR3 comprises 13 residues. With V trimmed by 7 bases and J by 4 bases, 5 bases remained unmatched. The CDR3 region is CASNPGQGYEQYV. DNA for the CDR3: TGTGCCAGCAATCCGGGACAGGGTTACGAGCAGTACGTC.

In the case of this clone: The same CDR3 can be traced to other DNA sequences in this sample. The V and J genes are TRBV30 and TRBJ2-5; D tentatively reads TRBD1 or TRBD2 (5 bases each). The CDR3 contains 14 residues. Trimming cost V 0 bases and J 4 bases, with 12 bases left between them. Germline V lookup: CDR1 GTSNPN, CDR2 SVGIG (reference sequence). The CDR3 DNA reads TGTGCCTGGAGTGTGCTGGGGGTGAGAGAGACCCAGTACTTC. It translates to CAWSVLGVRETQYF.

This clone was counted at least ten times. This chain uses TRBV3-1 (or the pseudogene TRBV3-2) with TRBJ1-3; a possible D gene is TRBD1 (5 bases). The CDR3 extends over 17 amino acids. Per germline, CDR1 LGHDT and CDR2 YNNKEL (reference sequence). The V end lost 1 base, the J end lost 3 bases, and 16 bases lay between the germline ends. CDR3 bases: TGTGCCAGCAGCCAAGCTGCATGGGGGGGAGGTGGAAACACCATATATTTT. Encoded protein: CASSQAAWGGGGNTIYF.

This rearrangement joins TRBV2 to TRBJ1-4, with D perhaps matching TRBD1 (6 bases). The germline V and J ends were trimmed by 6 bases and 4 bases, with 15 bases remaining between them. Per the germline V gene, CDR1 is SNHLY and CDR2 is FYNNEI. The CDR3 spans 15 residues. The CDR3 DNA sequence: TGTGCCAGCAGGAATCCAGGGGCGTATAATGAAAAACTGTTTTTT. Amino acids: CASRNPGAYNEKLFF.

The chain's CDR3 is CASSPGGGTDTQYF. The CDR3 DNA reads TGTGCCAGCAGCCCGGGGGGTGGGACAGATACGCAGTATTTT. This chain links TRBV7-2 with TRBJ2-3, with 7 bases fitting TRBD2. The CDR3 runs 14 residues. V was clipped by 5 bases and J by 3 bases; unmatched bases: 5. Germline V lookup: CDR1 SGHTA, CDR2 FQGNSA.

The rearrangement links TRBV20-1 to TRBJ1-2, with D hard to call. The CDR3 has 12 amino acids. Germline V gives CDR1 DFQATT, CDR2 SNEGSKA (reference sequence). Trimming took off 3 bases at V and 5 bases at J, with 10 bases between the two ends. The CDR3 sequence is CSASSLGYGYTF. In DNA, the CDR3 is TGCAGTGCTAGTAGCCTGGGGTATGGCTACACCTTC.

This clone turned up a few times. The chain links TRBV3-1 (or the pseudogene TRBV3-2) to TRBJ2-7, with D possibly being TRBD1 or TRBD2 (5 bases each). V was pared by 2 bases and J by 7 bases, with 9 bases between. This CDR3 is 12 amino acids long. Germline-derived CDR1 and CDR2 are LGHDT and YNNKEL (reference sequence). The CDR3 coding sequence is TGTGCCAGCAGCCAAATCTGGGGGGAGCAGTACGTC. Amino acids: CASSQIWGEQYV.

This clone was observed a handful of times. The chain combines TRBV5-6 with TRBJ2-7; TRBD1 agrees at 10 bases. The germline V gene has CDR1 SGHDT and CDR2 YYEEEE. The CDR3 runs to 16 residues. The junction had 11 bases not matched to a gene; V was cut back by 4 bases and J by 4 bases. The CDR3 is CASSLVGTGAFYEQYV. The CDR3 DNA is TGTGCCAGCAGCCTCGTCGGGACAGGGGCTTTTTACGAGCAGTACGTC.

This clone was detected only a few times. The chain couples TRBV7-9 to TRBJ2-5; D gene uncertain. In germline, CDR1 is SEHNR, CDR2 FQNEAQ (reference sequence). The V end was cut by 1 base, the J end by 5 bases, with 2 bases between. This CDR3 is 11 amino acids long. The CDR3 nucleotides are TGTGCCAGCAGCTTAGACGAGACCCAGTACTTC. Amino acids: CASSLDETQYF.

This rearrangement joins TRBV7-2 to TRBJ2-1; 8 nucleotides line up with TRBD2. Germline V gives CDR1 SGHTA, CDR2 FQGNSA. Trimming at V came to 1 base and at J to 2 bases, leaving 4 bases not matched to a gene. This CDR3 is 16 amino acids long. CDR3 nucleotide sequence: TGTGCCAGCAGCTTAGTGAGCGGGAGAACCTACAATGAGCAGTTCTTC. Encoded protein: CASSLVSGRTYNEQFF. Using reference TRBV7-2 and TRBJ2-1 for the parts outside the CDR3, the full variable domain is GAGVSQSPSNKVTEKGKDVELRCDPISGHTALYWYRQSLGQGLEFLIYFQGNSAPDKSGLPSDRFSAERTGGSVSTLTIQRTQQEDSAVYLCASSLVSGRTYNEQFFGPGTRLTVL.

This chain uses TRBV28 with TRBJ1-5; no firm D call. Germline values: CDR1 MDHEN, CDR2 SYDVKM. V dropped 2 bases and J dropped 2 bases, with 7 bases sitting between them. The CDR3 contains 14 residues. The CDR3 DNA reads TGTGCCAGCAGTTTAGTTAGGGGCAATCAGCCCCAGCATTTT. Encoded protein: CASSLVRGNQPQHF.

The chain is built from TRBV3-1 (or the pseudogene TRBV3-2) and TRBJ2-3, with 12 bases lining up with TRBD1. The junction had 14 bases not matched to a gene; V was cut back by 6 bases and J by 1 base. Germline V gene lookup returns CDR1 LGHDT and CDR2 YNNKEL (reference sequence). CDR3 length: 19 residues. In DNA, the CDR3 is TGTGCCAGCAGTGATCCGGGACAGGGGGCGAGGAGGCGCACAGATACGCAGTATTTT. It specifies CASSDPGQGARRRTDTQYF.

The rearrangement uses TRBV6-5 and TRBJ1-1; D is uncertain. The CDR3 covers 15 residues. The germline V gene encodes CDR1 MNHEY and CDR2 SVGAGI. Trimming pared 0 bases from V and 8 bases from J, leaving 16 bases between. The CDR3 nucleotides are TGTGCCAGCAGTTACTCGGGCAGCTCAAGATGGGAAGCTTTCTTT. It is translated as CASSYSGSSRWEAFF.

The rearrangement joins TRBV6-7 to TRBJ2-3; D not resolved. TRBV6-7 is reported as an ORF; its role is uncertain. V was pared by 4 bases and J by 2 bases, with 10 bases between. The CDR3 covers 14 residues. The CDR3 region has the DNA TGTGCCAGCAGTTGCCTAGGGTCCACAGATACGCAGTATTTT. It codes for CASSCLGSTDTQYF.

The chain is built from TRBV6-6 and TRBJ2-1; 10 bases map to TRBD1. This CDR3 is built from 15 residues. Germline-derived CDR1 and CDR2 are MNHNY and SVGAGI (reference sequence). V shed 6 bases and J 2 bases; nucleotides not matched to a gene: 4. The CDR3 here is CASRRQGAAYNEQFF. CDR3 DNA sequence: TGTGCCAGCAGGCGACAGGGGGCGGCCTACAATGAGCAGTTCTTC.

The chain couples TRBV7-9 to TRBJ1-6; D call uncertain. The length of the CDR3 is 16 residues. The germline CDR1 and CDR2 sequences are SEHNR and FQNEAQ (reference sequence). V was pared by 5 bases and J by 7 bases, with 18 bases between. CDR3 loop: CASSPAGHMGNSPLHF. In nucleotides, the CDR3 is TGTGCCAGCAGCCCCGCAGGCCATATGGGGAATTCACCCCTCCACTTT.

This clone was detected only a few times. The chain combines TRBV19 with TRBJ1-2; D remains unclear. The CDR3 sequence is 15 residues long. Between the trimmed V and J ends, which lost 3 bases and 0 bases, there was a span of 11 bases. Per germline, CDR1 LNHDA and CDR2 SQIVND (reference sequence). CDR3 in DNA: TGTGCCAGTAGTATGGGATTTGGGGCTAACTATGGCTACACCTTC. As protein: CASSMGFGANYGYTF.

The chain carries TRBV3-1 (or the pseudogene TRBV3-2) and TRBJ1-4, with 8 bases fitting TRBD1. Germline V CDR1 and CDR2: LGHDT, YNNKEL (reference sequence). The CDR3 runs to 17 residues. Losses at the gene ends were 0 bases for V and 8 bases for J; bases not matched to a gene: 11. CDR3 bases: TGTGCCAGCAGCCAAGATTGGAGGGGGACAGGAGCCGAAAAACTGTTTTTT. Amino acid sequence: CASSQDWRGTGAEKLFF.

V and J are TRBV6-2 or TRBV6-3 and TRBJ2-1; D is uncertain. From germline, CDR1 is MNHEY and CDR2 SVGEGT. The CDR3 runs to 15 residues. V shed 0 bases and J shed 1 base, with 7 bases lying between them. The CDR3 sequence: CASSYSYKSYNEQFF. CDR3 nucleotides: TGTGCCAGCAGTTACTCTTATAAGTCCTACAATGAGCAGTTCTTC.

This chain connects TRBV9 to TRBJ1-6; possible D gene TRBD1, 6 bases. Between the trimmed V and J ends, which lost 4 bases and 9 bases, there was a span of 11 bases. CDR3 length: 13 amino acids. Germline lookup yields CDR1 SGDLS and CDR2 YYNGEE. DNA for the CDR3: TGTGCCAGCAGCCCGAAGGGGGGTTCACCCCTCCACTTT. It translates to CASSPKGGSPLHF. Filled out from reference TRBV9 and TRBJ1-6, the complete variable domain reads DSGVTQTPKHLITATGQRVTLRCSPRSGDLSVYWYQQSLDQGLQFLIQYYNGEERAKGNILERFSAQQFPDLHSELNLSSLELGDSALYFCASSPKGGSPLHFGNGTRLTVT.

This rearrangement joins TRBV12-3 or TRBV12-4 to TRBJ1-2, with D maybe TRBD1 (5 bases). The length of the CDR3 is 13 residues. V lost 2 bases to trimming and J lost 8 bases, with 12 bases between them. CDR3 coding DNA: TGTGCCAGCAGTTTATGGGGACCAGGGGGCTACACCTTC. This codes for CASSLWGPGGYTF.

This clone has more than one count but fewer than ten. The gene calls are TRBV5-1 and TRBJ2-7; TRBD1 aligns across 10 bases. The length of the CDR3 is 15 residues. J lost 5 bases, V lost 5 bases, and 10 bases had no gene match. Germline assignment: CDR1 SGHRS and CDR2 YFSETQ. The CDR3 DNA reads as TGCGCCAGCAGTGTCATGGGACAGGGGTCAAACGAGCAGTACGTC. It specifies CASSVMGQGSNEQYV.